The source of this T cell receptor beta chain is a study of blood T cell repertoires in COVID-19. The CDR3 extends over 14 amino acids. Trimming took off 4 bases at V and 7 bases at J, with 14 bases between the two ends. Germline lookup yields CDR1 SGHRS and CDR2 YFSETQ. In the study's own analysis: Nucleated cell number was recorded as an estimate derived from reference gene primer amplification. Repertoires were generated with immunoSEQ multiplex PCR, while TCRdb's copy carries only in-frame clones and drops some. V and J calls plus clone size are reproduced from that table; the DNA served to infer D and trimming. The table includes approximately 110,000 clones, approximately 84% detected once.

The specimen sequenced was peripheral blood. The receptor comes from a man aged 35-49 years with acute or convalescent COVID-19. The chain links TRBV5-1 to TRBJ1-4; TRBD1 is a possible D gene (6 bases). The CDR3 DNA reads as TGCGCCAGCAGCGAGGGGACAAGCATTGAAAAACTGTTTTTT. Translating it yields CASSEGTSIEKLFF. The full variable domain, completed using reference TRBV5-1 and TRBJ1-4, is KAGVTQTPRYLIKTRGQQVTLSCSPISGHRSVSWYQQTPGQGLQFLFEYFSETQRNKGNFPGRFSGRQFSNSRSEMNVSTLELGDSALYLCASSEGTSIEKLFFGSGTQLSVL.